These T cell receptor beta chains were read from a single sample in a study of T cell repertoires in cytomegalovirus infection. TCRdb redid the calling of the reads with MiXCR, one entry per CDR3 protein. The sample has hundreds of thousands of distinct CDR3 sequences; about a tenth are singletons. Sequences were obtained from PBMCs. The receptors shown here come from a human donor in good health (CMV status not recorded). Some clones in this sample may be carry-over from other donors' samples. Each CDR3 is given with its conserved first and last residue. The D gene is left open where the match is weak. Expanded clones are given a class, and other clones once, few, many or no size at all.

abundance | j_gene | d_gene | v_gene | CDR3nt | CDR3aa
many | TRBJ2-1 | TRBD1 | TRBV15 | TGTGCCACCCAAAAACCGGGACAGGGGTCCTACAATGAGCAGTTCTTC | CATQKPGQGSYNEQFF
- | TRBJ1-1 | TRBD1 | TRBV20-1 | TGCAGTGCTAGAGCGGCACAGGGGATTCTCACGGGCACTGAAGCTTTCTTT | CSARAAQGILTGTEAFF
many | TRBJ2-5 | TRBD1 | TRBV7-9 | TGTGCCAGCAGCTACCCCGGTCAGGGGGCGGTGGAGACCCAGTACTTC | CASSYPGQGAVETQYF
many | TRBJ2-3 | TRBD2 | TRBV7-2 | TGTGCCAGCAGCCCTCGGACTAGCGGGGGGGTCGGCACGCAGTATTTT | CASSPRTSGGVGTQYF
- | TRBJ2-5 | - | TRBV5-1 | TGCGCCAGCAGCTTGGGGGTTCTAGTCATCAACCAAGAGACCCAGTACTTC | CASSLGVLVINQETQYF
- | TRBJ1-1 | - | TRBV28 | TGTGCCAGCACTCCTGGCGGGGGACGCTTCCTTTTGAACACTGAAGCTTTCTTT | CASTPGGGRFLLNTEAFF
many | TRBJ2-4 | - | TRBV5-1 | TGCGCCAGCAGCTTGGGAGGGACGGGGAACATTCAGTACTTC | CASSLGGTGNIQYF
few | TRBJ2-3 | - | TRBV29-1 | TGCAGCGTTCGGGGGACAAGAGGACTAGAAGTCTCAGATACGCAGTATTTT | CSVRGTRGLEVSDTQYF
many | TRBJ2-3 | - | TRBV7-2 | TGTGCCAGCACTACTCTCGGGGGGCTCCGCACAGATACGCAGTATTTT | CASTTLGGLRTDTQYF
many | TRBJ1-1 | - | TRBV5-6 | TGTGCCAGCAGCTTGGCCGGGTTTGGGACTGGAGCTTTCTTT | CASSLAGFGTGAFF
few | TRBJ2-7 | TRBD1 | TRBV9 | TGTGCCAGCAGCGTAGGGTCTGGAGACAGGGGCTACGAGCAGTACTTC | CASSVGSGDRGYEQYF
many | TRBJ1-6 | - | TRBV7-2 | TGTGCCAGCAGCTTGCGAACTATCCAGTATAATTCACCCCTCCACTTT | CASSLRTIQYNSPLHF
many | TRBJ2-3 | TRBD2 | TRBV29-1 | TGCAGCCTCACATCCCCGGGGGGGCGGACAGATACGCAGTATTTT | CSLTSPGGRTDTQYF
many | TRBJ1-1 | TRBD1 | TRBV6-5 | TGTGCCAGCAGAAGAGTCCGGGACAGCCTCCCGGGGTACACTGAAGCTTTCTTT | CASRRVRDSLPGYTEAFF
- | TRBJ2-3 | TRBD2 | TRBV20-1 | TGCAGTGCTGAAGCGGGGGGCGCTCCCGGAGATACGCAGTATTTT | CSAEAGGAPGDTQYF
- | TRBJ2-3 | - | TRBV29-1 | TGCAGCGTTGAGTCCCAGCATGGCACAGATACGCAGTATTTT | CSVESQHGTDTQYF
many | TRBJ1-2 | TRBD1 | TRBV20-1 | TGCAGTGCTAGAGAAAGAGGGGGCTCGAGGTATGGCTACACCTTC | CSARERGGSRYGYTF
many | TRBJ1-2 | TRBD1 | TRBV6-1 | TGTGCCAGCAGTGACGGGACAGGGCTCTATGGCTACACCTTC | CASSDGTGLYGYTF
many | TRBJ1-6 | - | TRBV28 | TGTGCCAGCAGTTTTAGGACCCGAAATTCACCCCTCCACTTT | CASSFRTRNSPLHF
- | TRBJ2-7 | TRBD2 | TRBV29-1 | TGCAGCGGAGTTGTGGGGAGGGCTCCCTACGAGCAGTACTTC | CSGVVGRAPYEQYF
many | TRBJ1-1 | - | TRBV10-3 | TGTGCCATCAGTGACCCTTTGGGGGGCACTGAAGCTTTCTTT | CAISDPLGGTEAFF
many | TRBJ2-1 | TRBD1 | TRBV7-9 | TGTGCCAGCAGCTTGGGGATCGGACAGGGCTCGCAGTTCTTC | CASSLGIGQGSQFF
many | TRBJ1-5 | TRBD1 | TRBV7-6 | TGTGCCAGCAGCTCAGGGACAGGGGGTCAGCCCCAGCATTTT | CASSSGTGGQPQHF
once | TRBJ1-2 | TRBD1 | TRBV12-3/TRBV12-4 | TGTGCCAGCAGTTTTGGGACAGGGGGCGTTGGCTTAGGAATAAACTATGGCTACACCTTC | CASSFGTGGVGLGINYGYTF
many | TRBJ2-3 | TRBD2 | TRBV18 | TGTGCCAGCTCAATTTCGGGACTAAGATGGGTCGATCGCACAGATACGCAGTATTTT | CASSISGLRWVDRTDTQYF
- | TRBJ1-1 | TRBD1 | TRBV27 | TGTGCCAGCAGTGCCGACAGGGAGAACACTGAAGCTTTCTTT | CASSADRENTEAFF
few | TRBJ1-4 | TRBD1 | TRBV20-1 | TGCAGTGCTAGAGATCTCGGGAAGGGGGCTCTGGGTGAAAAACTGTTTTTT | CSARDLGKGALGEKLFF
- | TRBJ2-1 | - | TRBV28 | TGTGCCAGCAGTTTAGCTTCCCTCACAGGTGGGGCCTGGTTCTTC | CASSLASLTGGAWFF
many | TRBJ1-1 | - | TRBV18 | TGTGCCAGCTCCCGTGGGGGATCGGAGACTGAAGCTTTCTTT | CASSRGGSETEAFF
- | TRBJ2-7 | - | TRBV12-3/TRBV12-4 | TGTGCCAGCAGTCCGGACATTGCGAGCTCCTACGAGCAGTACTTC | CASSPDIASSYEQYF
many | TRBJ2-3 | TRBD2 | TRBV7-2 | TGTGCCAGCAGTTCCGGGACTAGCGGGGGGGCCGCGCAGTATTTT | CASSSGTSGGAAQYF
many | TRBJ2-3 | TRBD1 | TRBV5-6 | TGTGCCAGCAGCCGCAAACCCGGACAGGGGCCAGATACGCAGTATTTT | CASSRKPGQGPDTQYF
few | TRBJ2-2 | - | TRBV29-1 | TGCAGCGTTCAAACGGGACCCCCCGGAACCGGGGAGCTGTTTTTT | CSVQTGPPGTGELFF
many | TRBJ1-1 | - | TRBV3-1 | TGTGCCAGCAGCCCACACAGGGAAGCTTTCTTT | CASSPHREAFF
- | TRBJ1-5 | - | TRBV7-8 | TGTGCCAGCAGCTTAGTTGCCAGCCTTTCTAATCAGCCCCAGCATTTT | CASSLVASLSNQPQHF
many | TRBJ1-2 | TRBD1 | TRBV4-2 | TGTGCCAGCAGCCTCTCGACAGGGGATGCCTATGGCTACACCTTC | CASSLSTGDAYGYTF
- | TRBJ1-5 | - | TRBV28 | TGTGCCAGCAGTAAGCCGGGGAATAGCAATCAGCCCCAGCATTTT | CASSKPGNSNQPQHF
many | TRBJ1-2 | - | TRBV28 | TGTGCCAGCAGTTTACCTGCTTTCACCTATGGCTACACCTTC | CASSLPAFTYGYTF
many | TRBJ2-1 | - | TRBV11-2 | TGTGCCAGCAGCTTAACCGGGGGTGGAATTAATGAGCAGTTCTTC | CASSLTGGGINEQFF
many | TRBJ2-5 | - | TRBV20-1 | TGCAGTGCCAACACGAATATTCTAGAGGTGGAGCAAGAGACCCAGTACTTC | CSANTNILEVEQETQYF
many | TRBJ1-5 | - | TRBV7-2 | TGTGCCAGCAGCTTAGGGGTAGGGAGCAATCAGCCCCAGCATTTT | CASSLGVGSNQPQHF
few | TRBJ2-1 | TRBD2 | TRBV12-3/TRBV12-4 | TGTGCCAGCAGTTTCGGACTAGCGGGGGGGAATGAGCAGTTCTTC | CASSFGLAGGNEQFF
many | TRBJ2-4 | - | TRBV12-3/TRBV12-4 | TGTGCCAGCAGTTTCACCCAGGGACCCAAAAACATTCAGTACTTC | CASSFTQGPKNIQYF
few | TRBJ1-2 | - | TRBV12-3/TRBV12-4 | TGTGCCAGCAGCCCCGCATGGGTCAATGGCTACACCTTC | CASSPAWVNGYTF
many | TRBJ1-5 | - | TRBV6-2/TRBV6-3 | TGTGCCAGCAGTTACGATGGGATCAATCAGCCCCAGCATTTT | CASSYDGINQPQHF
few | TRBJ2-1 | - | TRBV29-1 | TGCAGCGTTCAGGATAGCTCCTACAATGAGCAGTTCTTC | CSVQDSSYNEQFF
few | TRBJ2-1 | TRBD2 | TRBV20-1 | TGCAGTGCTAGCCTCCCCAAGCGGGGGGGCCCCAATGAGCAGTTCTTC | CSASLPKRGGPNEQFF
many | TRBJ2-7 | TRBD2 | TRBV7-2 | TGTGCCAGCAGCGCCGGACTAGCGGGGGGCTCTTGGGAGCAGTACTTC | CASSAGLAGGSWEQYF
- | TRBJ1-3 | - | TRBV10-3 | TGTGCCATCAGGCTCTACGAAGGGGAAGCTGGAAACACCATATATTTT | CAIRLYEGEAGNTIYF
many | TRBJ1-2 | - | TRBV5-6 | TGTGCCAGCAGCTTGGAACAAGGGAACTATGGCTACACCTTC | CASSLEQGNYGYTF
few | TRBJ2-1 | - | TRBV20-1 | TGCAGTGCTAGAGGGGGCAGGTTCTACAATGAGCAGTTCTTC | CSARGGRFYNEQFF
few | TRBJ2-3 | - | TRBV7-9 | TGTGCCAGCAGCTGGATGGGGCCTAGCACAGATACGCAGTATTTT | CASSWMGPSTDTQYF
many | TRBJ1-5 | TRBD1 | TRBV7-2 | TGTGCCAGCAGCCTCGAGGGACAGATCAGCAATCAGCCCCAGCATTTT | CASSLEGQISNQPQHF
many | TRBJ2-5 | TRBD1 | TRBV14 | TGTGCCAGCAGCGAGACAGGGGGCCAACAAGAGACCCAGTACTTC | CASSETGGQQETQYF
many | TRBJ1-1 | - | TRBV4-1 | TGCGCCAGCAGCTCTTCCTCGTTGAACACTGAAGCTTTCTTT | CASSSSSLNTEAFF
many | TRBJ2-1 | TRBD1 | TRBV12-3/TRBV12-4 | TGTGCCAGCAGTCCCCTTCCCTACGTGGGACAGGGATACAATGAGCAGTTCTTC | CASSPLPYVGQGYNEQFF
many | TRBJ2-1 | TRBD2 | TRBV6-5 | TGTGCCAGCAGTTACCGGAGCGGGGGGGTTAATGAGCAGTTCTTC | CASSYRSGGVNEQFF
- | TRBJ2-1 | - | TRBV28 | TGTGCCAGCAGTAACGAACTGGCACATGAGCAGTTCTTC | CASSNELAHEQFF
few | TRBJ1-1 | - | TRBV29-1 | TGCAGCGTTGTCGTTGCCGGGAGGGCTGAAGCTTTCTTT | CSVVVAGRAEAFF